One and the same sample provided the 12 T cell receptor beta chains below, sequenced in a study of cytomegalovirus exposure and HLA in healthy donors (dated by TCRdb to the late 2010s). The library relied on the immunoSEQ multiplex PCR assay. For the multiplex PCR, a mixture combining 60 forward primers for TCR Vbeta segments and 13 reverse primers for TCR Jbeta segments was used. TCRdb stores this immuneACCESS table with in-frame sequences only. Part of the clones is absent; in the studies checked, under half of the shortfall reflects unresolved V genes, and no reason is known for the rest. The sample table lists under 150,000 clones, roughly 80% of them with a count of one. The ten largest account for less than 2% of the sample. Source material: PBMCs. The receptor source for this set is a middle-aged man in good health and CMV-seronegative.

The table lists this clone with a few counts. The chain is built from TRBV7-6 and TRBJ2-1; no clear D. Trimming took 4 bases from V and 4 from J, leaving 17 bases between them. The CDR3 totals 16 residues. CDR1 and CDR2 from the germline V gene are SGHVS and FNYEAQ. Here the CDR3 reads CASSSFSPLSYNEQFF. In nucleotides, the CDR3 is TGTGCCAGCAGCTCCTTTTCCCCCCTTTCGTACAATGAGCAGTTCTTC.

This sequence joins TRBV15 and TRBJ1-2, with 9 bases identical to TRBD1. The V gene's germline CDR1 is LNHNV and CDR2 YYDKDF (reference sequence). V was clipped by 0 bases and J by 10 bases; unmatched bases: 6. The CDR3 has 14 amino acids. The chain's CDR3 is CATSRDYRDRDYTF. The CDR3 DNA follows: TGTGCCACCAGCAGAGACTACCGGGACAGGGACTACACCTTC. The variable domain in full, completed from reference TRBV15 and TRBJ1-2, reads DAMVIQNPRYQVTQFGKPVTLSCSQTLNHNVMYWYQQKSSQAPKLLFHYYDKDFNNEADTPDNFQSRRPNTSFCFLDIRSPGLGDTAMYLCATSRDYRDRDYTFGSGTRLTVV.

CDR3 nucleotides: TGTGCCAGCAGTGAAACTGTCACAGATACGCAGTATTTT. Its protein is CASSETVTDTQYF. This chain joins TRBV6-1 and TRBJ2-3, with D unclear. The CDR3 contains 13 residues. Germline-derived CDR1 and CDR2 are MNHNS and SASEGT. Trimming stripped 2 bases from V and 2 bases from J, with 5 bases between.

The chain employs TRBV4-3 and TRBJ1-2; D might be TRBD1 (5 bases). The CDR3 is 15 amino acids. Trimming took off 0 bases at V and 8 bases at J, with 16 bases between the two ends. Germline lookup yields CDR1 LGHNA and CDR2 YSLEER. The CDR3 is CASSQDHRLGRGYTF. Written as DNA, the CDR3 is TGCGCCAGCAGCCAAGATCACAGACTGGGGCGAGGCTACACCTTC.

This clone was seen only a few times. This sequence joins TRBV19 and TRBJ2-3, with TRBD2 matching over 7 bases. The CDR3 totals 16 residues. V was clipped by 5 bases and J by 0 bases; unmatched bases: 8. Germline V gives CDR1 LNHDA, CDR2 SQIVND (reference sequence). CDR3 DNA sequence: TGTGCCAGTAGTGGGGTAGCGGGTGCTAGCACAGATACGCAGTATTTT. This sequence encodes CASSGVAGASTDTQYF.

The rearrangement links TRBV18 to TRBJ2-1; TRBD2 is a possible D gene (7 bases). The CDR3 runs to 16 residues. V shed 0 bases and J shed 6 bases, with 15 bases lying between them. The germline gives CDR1 KGHSH, CDR2 LQKENI. The CDR3 DNA is TGTGCCAGCTCACCACCGGGGAGGGGAGGGGGCAATGAGCAGTTCTTC. This encodes CASSPPGRGGGNEQFF.

This clone was seen only once. The chain has TRBV15 and TRBJ2-7; no definite D call. The CDR3 loop spans 14 amino acids. Germline values: CDR1 LNHNV, CDR2 YYDKDF (reference sequence). Trimming shortened V by 3 bases and J by 0 bases, and 9 bases separated the two germline ends. In nucleotides, the CDR3 is TGTGCCACCAGCAGCCTGACACACTCCTACGAGCAGTACTTC. Protein: CATSSLTHSYEQYF.

The chain is built from TRBV9 and TRBJ2-5, with a tentative D call TRBD2 (6 bases). V was cut by 4 bases and J by 5 bases, with 15 bases left in between. The V gene's germline CDR1 is SGDLS and CDR2 YYNGEE. The CDR3 runs 14 residues. The CDR3 region has the DNA TGTGCCAGCAGCCTGCAGGGACTGGTGGAGACCCAGTACTTC. It encodes CASSLQGLVETQYF. The full variable domain, completed using reference TRBV9 and TRBJ2-5, is DSGVTQTPKHLITATGQRVTLRCSPRSGDLSVYWYQQSLDQGLQFLIQYYNGEERAKGNILERFSAQQFPDLHSELNLSSLELGDSALYFCASSLQGLVETQYFGPGTRLLVL.

This clone showed up just a few times. The genes are TRBV19 and TRBJ1-2; D might be TRBD1 (6 bases). The V and J ends lost 5 bases and 1 base respectively, with 20 bases between them. CDR1 LNHDA and CDR2 SQIVND come from the germline V gene (reference sequence). The CDR3 has 17 residues. The CDR3 reads CASSPTGSHVVNYGYTF. As DNA, the CDR3 is TGTGCCAGTAGTCCTACAGGGAGTCATGTAGTTAACTATGGCTACACCTTC.

This CDR3 is CASSFNGGGELFF. The CDR3 nucleotides are TGCGCCAGCAGCTTTAACGGGGGCGGGGAGCTGTTTTTT. The rearrangement joins TRBV5-1 to TRBJ2-2; possibly TRBD2 for D (6 bases). This CDR3 spans 13 amino acids. Germline CDR1 reads SGHRS; CDR2 reads YFSETQ. Between the trimmed V and J ends, which lost 2 bases and 7 bases, there was a span of 9 bases.

The rearrangement links TRBV7-9 to TRBJ2-1, with 8 bases identical to TRBD1. Trimming removed 5 bases from V and 4 bases from J; junction bases left unmatched: 7. The V gene's germline CDR1 is SEHNR and CDR2 FQNEAQ (reference sequence). This CDR3 comprises 15 residues. The CDR3 sequence is CASSPTGDGYNEQFF. The CDR3 DNA reads TGTGCCAGCAGCCCGACAGGGGATGGTTACAATGAGCAGTTCTTC.

The chain uses TRBV5-1 and TRBJ2-7, with TRBD2 as a possible D gene (6 bases). The V and J ends lost 0 bases and 6 bases respectively, with 13 bases between them. There are 14 residues in the CDR3. Germline V gene lookup returns CDR1 SGHRS and CDR2 YFSETQ. CDR3 DNA: TGCGCCAGCAGCTTGGGTCTAGCGTTGGGCGAGCAGTACTTC. Translation: CASSLGLALGEQYF.